One and the same sample provided the 16 T cell receptor beta chains below, sequenced in a study of immune evolution from preneoplasia to lung adenocarcinoma. Libraries were prepared by immunoSEQ multiplex PCR; TCRdb keeps only in-frame clonotypes and omits some of them. Counted here are fewer than 4,500 clones, roughly 76% occurring once; the ten biggest clones make up roughly 5.7%. The sequenced sample was FFPE adjacent normal lung tissue. These receptors were taken from a person between 65 and 79 years old with lung adenocarcinoma.

The chain uses TRBV2 and TRBJ2-5, with TRBD1 matching over 7 bases. The germline CDR1 and CDR2 sequences are SNHLY and FYNNEI. This CDR3 region has 14 residues. J lost 1 base, V lost 6 bases, and 5 bases had no gene match. DNA for the CDR3: TGTGCCAGCAGACTCGGACAGGTCCAAGAGACCCAGTACTTC. As protein: CASRLGQVQETQYF.

The chain uses TRBV7-9 and TRBJ1-2; no clear D gene. Germline CDR1 reads SEHNR; CDR2 reads FQNEAQ (reference sequence). The length of the CDR3 is 13 residues. V lost 1 base, J lost 4 bases, and 7 bases lay in between. The CDR3: CASSLGRIYGYTF. CDR3 bases: TGTGCCAGCAGCTTAGGTCGGATCTATGGCTACACCTTC.

The chain carries TRBV2 and TRBJ1-2; the D gene is possibly TRBD1 (5 bases). The ends were cut back, 7 bases at V and 6 bases at J, with 18 bases in the middle. This CDR3 spans 14 amino acids. Germline lookup yields CDR1 SNHLY and CDR2 FYNNEI. The DNA of the CDR3 is TGTGCCAGCACCCCTGTGGGGGGAGGGGATGGCTACACCTTC. Its protein is CASTPVGGGDGYTF.

The rearrangement uses TRBV20-1 and TRBJ1-2; D uncertain. V lost 7 bases to trimming and J lost 6 bases, with 3 bases between them. The CDR3 runs 8 residues. CDR1 DFQATT and CDR2 SNEGSKA come from the germline V gene (reference sequence). CDR3 in DNA: TGCAGTGTAGATGGCTACACCTTC. It encodes CSVDGYTF.

V gene TRBV30 combines with J gene TRBJ1-5; possibly TRBD1 for D (5 bases). The CDR3 is made up of 14 amino acids. V shed 6 bases and J shed 5 bases, with 17 bases lying between them. Germline V gene sequence: CDR1 GTSNPN, CDR2 SVGIG (reference sequence). The CDR3 reads CACRSGSWDQPQHF. The CDR3 DNA reads TGTGCCTGTCGATCAGGGAGTTGGGATCAGCCCCAGCATTTT.

The chain is built from TRBV6-6 and TRBJ2-1; 14 bases match TRBD2. J gave up 6 bases and V 6 bases, and 4 bases lay outside the gene matches. The CDR3 consists of 15 residues. Germline V gives CDR1 MNHNY, CDR2 SVGAGI (reference sequence). The CDR3 here is CASRDGTSGSNEQFF. In nucleotides, the CDR3 is TGTGCCAGCAGAGACGGGACTAGCGGGAGCAATGAGCAGTTCTTC.

This clone was observed a handful of times. V usage is TRBV29-1 and J usage is TRBJ1-1, with 9 bases identical to TRBD1. CDR3 length: 13 amino acids. V lost 6 bases and J lost 0; bases outside the gene matches: 2. The V gene's germline CDR1 is SQVTM and CDR2 ANQGSEA. CDR3 in DNA: TGCAGCGTAACAGGGGGCGTGAACACTGAAGCTTTCTTT. This gives the protein CSVTGGVNTEAFF.

This rearrangement joins TRBV13 to TRBJ2-1; TRBD2 matches at 11 bases. The ends lost 2 bases at V and 12 bases at J; junction bases unmatched: 9. Looked up from germline, CDR1 is PRHDT and CDR2 is FYEKMQ (reference sequence). The CDR3 is 15 residues long. CDR3 nucleotide sequence: TGTGCCAGCAGCTTATATTCTAGCGGGGGGAGTCGGCAGTTCTTC. It codes for CASSLYSSGGSRQFF.

This chain connects TRBV28 to TRBJ2-3; tentative D call: TRBD1 (6 bases). Per germline, CDR1 MDHEN and CDR2 SYDVKM. V lost 5 bases and J 4 bases, leaving 16 bases between the germline ends. This CDR3 contains 15 residues. The CDR3 DNA sequence: TGTGCCAGCAGTGAACGTGGGGGCGGCTCAGATACGCAGTATTTT. This gives the protein CASSERGGGSDTQYF.

This clone was seen a few times. CDR3 DNA: TGTGCCAGCAGTTTTTGGGGGACCCAGTACTTC. This sequence encodes CASSFWGTQYF. The rearrangement uses TRBV28 and TRBJ2-5; D remains unclear. Trimming removed 3 bases from V and 7 bases from J, with 6 bases in between. CDR1 is MDHEN and CDR2 is SYDVKM in the germline V gene. The CDR3 runs 11 residues.

This chain links TRBV18 with TRBJ1-2; D is perhaps TRBD1 (5 bases). This CDR3 is 17 amino acids long. Germline assignment: CDR1 KGHSH and CDR2 LQKENI. The germline V and J ends were trimmed by 2 bases and 4 bases, with 20 bases remaining between them. CDR3 loop: CASSPGPNRFPSYGYTF. As DNA, the CDR3 is TGTGCCAGCTCACCAGGGCCAAACAGGTTCCCAAGCTATGGCTACACCTTC.

The genes are TRBV19 and TRBJ1-2; the D gene is possibly TRBD1 (6 bases). V lost 10 bases to trimming and J lost 1 base, with 10 bases between them. The CDR3 spans 12 residues. Germline loops: CDR1 LNHDA, CDR2 SQIVND (reference sequence). The CDR3 DNA reads TGTGCCACAAGGGGGAATAACTATGGCTACACCTTC. Translated, it gives CATRGNNYGYTF.

The chain links TRBV5-6 to TRBJ1-1; 10 positions match TRBD1. The CDR3 is 16 residues long. Germline V CDR1 and CDR2: SGHDT, YYEEEE. Losses at the gene ends were 0 bases for V and 2 bases for J; bases not matched to a gene: 4. The chain's CDR3 is CASSLAGQGINTEAFF. CDR3 DNA: TGTGCCAGCAGCTTGGCGGGACAGGGGATCAACACTGAAGCTTTCTTT. Drawing the rest from reference TRBV5-6 and TRBJ1-1, the complete variable domain is DAGVTQSPTHLIKTRGQQVTLRCSPKSGHDTVSWYQQALGQGPQFIFQYYEEEERQRGNFPDRFSGHQFPNYSSELNVNALLLGDSALYLCASSLAGQGINTEAFFGQGTRLTVV.

The V call is TRBV18, the J call TRBJ2-7; 7 bases line up with TRBD2. Germline CDR1 and CDR2: KGHSH and LQKENI. The CDR3 consists of 13 residues. With 3 bases clipped from V and 5 bases from J, the junction kept 4 bases outside the gene matches. The CDR3 coding sequence is TGTGCCAGCTCACCTGGACTAGGAAACGAGCAGTACTTC. This codes for CASSPGLGNEQYF.

The CDR3 DNA follows: TGTGCCAGCACCCTGAACGGGATCCACACAGATACGCAGTATTTT. It codes for CASTLNGIHTDTQYF. This chain connects TRBV5-5 to TRBJ2-3; TRBD2 is a possible D gene (5 bases). The CDR3 is made up of 15 amino acids. V gave up 6 bases and J gave up 2 bases, with 16 bases separating them. Germline V gene lookup returns CDR1 SGHKS and CDR2 YYEKEE (reference sequence). The full variable domain, its missing parts supplied by reference TRBV5-5 and TRBJ2-3, is DAGVTQSPTHLIKTRGQQVTLRCSPISGHKSVSWYQQVLGQGPQFIFQYYEKEERGRGNFPDRFSARQFPNYSSELNVNALLLGDSALYLCASTLNGIHTDTQYFGPGTRLTVL.

The chain carries TRBV9 and TRBJ2-3; 9 nucleotides match TRBD2. The CDR3 contains 16 residues. The J segment lost 1 base and the V segment lost 2 bases, leaving 5 bases of the junction unmatched. Germline V gene sequence: CDR1 SGDLS, CDR2 YYNGEE. Here the CDR3 DNA reads TGTGCCAGCAGCGTTTTTAGCGGGAGTGGCACAGATACGCAGTATTTT. Amino acids: CASSVFSGSGTDTQYF.